This TCR beta chain was obtained from a study of tumor-infiltrating lymphocytes in primary liver carcinoma. On the study more broadly: Primary liver carcinoma, confirmed by histopathology, was surgically resected. Findings and limits, study-wide: Tumors carried a top-250-clone fraction significantly exceeding that of blood (p = 0.039). The study found tumor-adjacent and tumor-blood pairs overlapped less than tumor region pairs.

The CDR3 loop spans 16 amino acids. Per germline, CDR1 SGHAT and CDR2 FQNNGV. Trimming removed 3 bases at V and 0 bases at J, with 12 bases between. From 500 ng of total RNA, TCR beta-specific cDNA was reverse-transcribed using a constant-region primer. Construction of TCR beta libraries relied on three successive nested multiplex PCR rounds employing slightly modified ARM-PCR. Amplification in the first two PCR rounds was performed using TRBV1-TRBV30 forward primers and a C-beta reverse primer for roughly 9 cycles each. MiXCR was run by TCRdb on the multiplex PCR reads, yielding one entry per CDR3 protein. The repertoire includes 330,000 or so distinct CDR3 sequences, approximately 64% of them detected once, and 5% to 6.5% sits in the top ten. This clonotype was observed many times. Its matching antigen is unknown. Germline DNA was also extracted, while the blood RNA originated from unsorted whole blood.

This sequence was found in a man in his forties with primary liver carcinoma and hepatitis B virus infection. Sequenced: peripheral blood. The gene calls are TRBV11-2 and TRBJ2-1; D remains ambiguous. In DNA form, the CDR3 reads TGTGCCAGCAGCTTGGGGTCGGAAAGCTCCTACAATGAGCAGTTCTTC. Translation gives CASSLGSESSYNEQFF.